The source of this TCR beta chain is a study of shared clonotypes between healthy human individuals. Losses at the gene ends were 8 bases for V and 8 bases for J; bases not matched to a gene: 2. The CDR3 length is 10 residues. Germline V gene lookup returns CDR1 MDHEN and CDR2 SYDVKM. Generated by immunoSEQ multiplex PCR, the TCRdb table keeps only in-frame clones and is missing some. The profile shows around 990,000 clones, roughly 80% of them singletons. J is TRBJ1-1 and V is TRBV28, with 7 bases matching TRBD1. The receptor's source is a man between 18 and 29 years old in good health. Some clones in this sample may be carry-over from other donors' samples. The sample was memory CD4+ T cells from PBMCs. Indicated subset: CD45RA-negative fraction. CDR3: CASVDREAFF. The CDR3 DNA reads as TGTGCCAGCGTGGACAGGGAAGCTTTCTTT.